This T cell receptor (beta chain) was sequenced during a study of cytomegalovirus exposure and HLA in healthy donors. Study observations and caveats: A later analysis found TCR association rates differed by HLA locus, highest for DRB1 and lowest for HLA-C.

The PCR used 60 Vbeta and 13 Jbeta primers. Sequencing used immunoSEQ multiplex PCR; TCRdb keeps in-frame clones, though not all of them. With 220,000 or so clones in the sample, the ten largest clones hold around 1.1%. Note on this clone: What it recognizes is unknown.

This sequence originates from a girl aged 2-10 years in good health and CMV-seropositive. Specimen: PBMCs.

The CDR3 nucleotides are TGTGCCAGCAGCTTATGGCCTAGCGGGACCTCCTACAATGAGCAGTTCTTC. As protein: CASSLWPSGTSYNEQFF. V and J are TRBV11-2 and TRBJ2-1; 9 nucleotides line up with TRBD2. This CDR3 has 17 residues. The germline CDR1 and CDR2 sequences are SGHAT and FQNNGV. V lost 2 bases to trimming and J lost 0 bases; unmatched junction nucleotides: 5.